This passage covers 16 T cell receptor beta chains from one sample sequenced in a study of blood T cell repertoires in COVID-19. Profiling relied on immunoSEQ multiplex PCR, and the TCRdb table lists in-frame clones only, not all of them. This sample has more than 250,000 clones; 84% occur once, and the top ten carry less than 10%. The source material was peripheral blood. These TCRs come from a human donor in a cohort sampled during active COVID-19.

This clone showed up just once. The chain carries TRBV27 and TRBJ1-3, with D tentatively TRBD1 (5 bases). Looked up from germline, CDR1 is MNHEY and CDR2 is SMNVEV (reference sequence). This CDR3 contains 13 residues. V was clipped by 8 bases and J by 16 bases, with 24 bases between them. The DNA for the CDR3 is TGTGCCAGCGCTCGGGACCCGGGAGGCTTTAGGTATTTT. Protein sequence: CASARDPGGFRYF.

The chain recombines TRBV2 with TRBJ1-2, with D possibly matching TRBD1 (5 bases). CDR1 is SNHLY, CDR2 FYNNEI, per germline. The CDR3 length is 15 residues. V gave up 1 base and J gave up 2 bases, with 11 bases separating them. The CDR3 spells CASSEERGGNYGYTF. As DNA, the CDR3 is TGTGCCAGCAGTGAAGAAAGGGGAGGCAACTATGGCTACACCTTC.

V usage is TRBV7-9 and J usage is TRBJ1-2; TRBD1 matches 10 bases. CDR1 SEHNR and CDR2 FQNEAQ come from the germline V gene (reference sequence). The J segment lost 5 bases and the V segment lost 5 bases, leaving 8 bases of the junction unmatched. The length of the CDR3 is 15 residues. The chain's CDR3 is CASSQGTGAHYGYTF. Here the CDR3 DNA reads TGTGCCAGCAGCCAAGGGACAGGGGCACATTATGGCTACACCTTC. Complete variable domain (other parts from reference TRBV7-9 and TRBJ1-2): DTGVSQNPRHKITKRGQNVTFRCDPISEHNRLYWYRQTLGQGPEFLTYFQNEAQLEKSRLLSDRFSAERPKGSFSTLEIQRTEQGDSAMYLCASSQGTGAHYGYTFGSGTRLTVV.

V and J are TRBV19 and TRBJ1-1; 9 positions agree with TRBD1. Losses at the gene ends were 6 bases for V and 4 bases for J; bases not matched to a gene: 0. The germline CDR1 and CDR2 sequences are LNHDA and SQIVND (reference sequence). This CDR3 is built from 12 residues. The CDR3 region has the DNA TGTGCCAGTAGGACAGGGGGCACTGAAGCTTTCTTT. The encoded protein is CASRTGGTEAFF.

This clone occurred once. This chain joins TRBV18 and TRBJ1-5; possibly TRBD1 for D (5 bases). The ends were cut back, 6 bases at V and 0 bases at J, with 12 bases in the middle. The CDR3 extends over 15 amino acids. Germline loops: CDR1 KGHSH, CDR2 LQKENI. The CDR3 region has the DNA TGTGCCAGCTCGGAGGGACGGACTAGCAATCAGCCCCAGCATTTT. Its protein product is CASSEGRTSNQPQHF.

This rearrangement joins TRBV29-1 to TRBJ2-7, with D perhaps TRBD2 (5 bases). CDR3 length equals 14 residues. The V gene lost 3 bases and the J gene lost 6 bases, with 18 bases spanning the gap. Germline assignment: CDR1 SQVTM and CDR2 ANQGSEA. For the CDR3, the DNA is TGCAGCGTTGATTCGGGAACGCTTGGTGGCGAGCAGTACTTC. Protein: CSVDSGTLGGEQYF.

The CDR3 DNA follows: TGTGCCAGCAGCTTAGTTAGGACAGAGAAGGATGGCTACACCTTC. Translated, it gives CASSLVRTEKDGYTF. The chain joins TRBV13 to TRBJ1-2; D is perhaps TRBD1 (6 bases). Trimming took 1 base from V and 6 from J, leaving 15 bases between them. The CDR3 contains 15 residues. Germline V gives CDR1 PRHDT, CDR2 FYEKMQ (reference sequence).

This sequence joins TRBV6-2 or TRBV6-3 and TRBJ1-2; 8 positions agree with TRBD1. The CDR3 runs 15 residues. The J segment lost 4 bases and the V segment lost 4 bases, leaving 8 bases of the junction unmatched. CDR1 MNHEY and CDR2 SVGEGT come from the germline V gene. The CDR3 loop is CASSSEAGGAYGYTF. DNA of the CDR3: TGTGCCAGCAGTTCCGAGGCAGGGGGCGCCTATGGCTACACCTTC.

This rearrangement joins TRBV7-8 to TRBJ1-1; D is unclear. Germline V lookup: CDR1 SGHVS, CDR2 FQNEAQ. The CDR3 loop spans 15 amino acids. The V end was cut by 1 base, the J end by 3 bases, with 12 bases between. In DNA form, the CDR3 reads TGTGCCAGCAGCTTAGGCCCGGGGAGGTACACTGAAGCTTTCTTT. Amino acids: CASSLGPGRYTEAFF.

The chain combines TRBV11-2 with TRBJ2-1; 7 nucleotides agree with TRBD2. V shed 6 bases and J 7 bases; nucleotides not matched to a gene: 6. Germline CDR1 is SGHAT and CDR2 is FQNNGV. The CDR3 consists of 13 residues. The CDR3 here is CASSEGGGNEQFF. CDR3 DNA: TGTGCCAGCAGTGAGGGCGGGGGAAATGAGCAGTTCTTC.

In nucleotides, the CDR3 is TGCGCCAGCAGTCAATACCGCAGGGAGGCTCAGCCCCAGCATTTT. Translated: CASSQYRREAQPQHF. The chain has TRBV23-1 and TRBJ1-5; possibly TRBD1 for D (5 bases). TRBV23-1 belongs to the ORF category, with a function that is uncertain. This CDR3 region has 15 residues. With 1 base removed from V and 6 bases from J, the gap between germline ends came to 13 bases.

The chain is built from TRBV19 and TRBJ2-1; 12 bases align to TRBD2. V trimming: 7 bases; J trimming: 10 bases; junction bases outside the gene matches: 8. The germline V gene encodes CDR1 LNHDA and CDR2 SQIVND (reference sequence). There are 14 residues in the CDR3. The CDR3 protein is CASTPSGRAREQFF. The CDR3 nucleotides read TGTGCCAGTACCCCTAGCGGGAGGGCCCGGGAGCAGTTCTTC.

This chain uses TRBV5-6 with TRBJ2-7; TRBD2 matches 8 bases. V gave up 4 bases and J gave up 4 bases; unmatched junction bases: 13. The CDR3 has 16 amino acids. Germline V CDR1 and CDR2: SGHDT, YYEEEE. In nucleotides, the CDR3 is TGTGCCAGCAGCCCGGGAGGGCAGGGTGGTAGGTACGAGCAGTACTTC. This translates into CASSPGGQGGRYEQYF.

The J gene is TRBJ2-1, the V gene TRBV7-2; 9 nucleotides line up with TRBD2. V shed 1 base, J shed 6 bases, and the junction held 7 bases outside the gene matches. The V gene's germline CDR1 is SGHTA and CDR2 FQGNSA. The CDR3 consists of 16 residues. This CDR3 is CASSLVSGGSGNEQFF. Written as DNA, the CDR3 is TGTGCCAGCAGCTTAGTGAGCGGGGGGTCGGGCAATGAGCAGTTCTTC.

J is TRBJ2-4 and V is TRBV7-2; a weak D match, TRBD2 (5 bases). The germline V and J ends were trimmed by 5 bases and 0 bases, with 11 bases remaining between them. The CDR3 loop spans 15 amino acids. Germline CDR1 is SGHTA and CDR2 is FQGNSA. The CDR3 loop is CASSPPGIAKNIQYF. The CDR3 DNA sequence: TGTGCCAGCAGCCCCCCGGGGATAGCCAAAAACATTCAGTACTTC.

The chain uses TRBV27 and TRBJ2-3; 12 bases match TRBD2. The CDR3 loop spans 17 amino acids. Germline values: CDR1 MNHEY, CDR2 SMNVEV (reference sequence). After removal of 5 bases from V and 2 bases from J, the junction contained 8 bases not matched to a gene. CDR3 sequence (DNA): TGTGCCAGCAGTCCCCTGACTAGCGGGAGATACACAGATACGCAGTATTTT. Protein sequence: CASSPLTSGRYTDTQYF.